This TCR beta chain was sequenced during a study of blood T cell repertoires in COVID-19. At the level of the study: From the United States, Italy and Spain came samples of acute and convalescent COVID-19. T cells, B-cell-depleted T cells, or PBMCs provided the cDNA or gDNA that served as material.

With 3 bases clipped from V and 9 bases from J, the junction kept 11 bases outside the gene matches. CDR3 size: 16 residues. Germline values: CDR1 SEHNR, CDR2 FQNEAQ (reference sequence). Under the authors' procedure: Estimation of nucleated cell counts relied on the amplification of reference gene primers. TCRdb keeps only in-frame clones here, not all; method: immunoSEQ multiplex PCR. The V and J calls and clone size are taken from that table; D and trimming were inferred from the DNA. Among fewer than 250,000 clones listed, around nine tenths were seen once. The sequenced material came from peripheral blood. The chain carries TRBV7-9 and TRBJ1-6; TRBD1 matches 7 bases. The sequence was collected from a man aged 40-49 years with acute or convalescent COVID-19. CDR3 sequence reads: CASSFYNNRGGSPLHF. CDR3 nucleotides: TGTGCCAGCAGCTTTTATAATAACAGGGGAGGTTCACCCCTCCACTTT.